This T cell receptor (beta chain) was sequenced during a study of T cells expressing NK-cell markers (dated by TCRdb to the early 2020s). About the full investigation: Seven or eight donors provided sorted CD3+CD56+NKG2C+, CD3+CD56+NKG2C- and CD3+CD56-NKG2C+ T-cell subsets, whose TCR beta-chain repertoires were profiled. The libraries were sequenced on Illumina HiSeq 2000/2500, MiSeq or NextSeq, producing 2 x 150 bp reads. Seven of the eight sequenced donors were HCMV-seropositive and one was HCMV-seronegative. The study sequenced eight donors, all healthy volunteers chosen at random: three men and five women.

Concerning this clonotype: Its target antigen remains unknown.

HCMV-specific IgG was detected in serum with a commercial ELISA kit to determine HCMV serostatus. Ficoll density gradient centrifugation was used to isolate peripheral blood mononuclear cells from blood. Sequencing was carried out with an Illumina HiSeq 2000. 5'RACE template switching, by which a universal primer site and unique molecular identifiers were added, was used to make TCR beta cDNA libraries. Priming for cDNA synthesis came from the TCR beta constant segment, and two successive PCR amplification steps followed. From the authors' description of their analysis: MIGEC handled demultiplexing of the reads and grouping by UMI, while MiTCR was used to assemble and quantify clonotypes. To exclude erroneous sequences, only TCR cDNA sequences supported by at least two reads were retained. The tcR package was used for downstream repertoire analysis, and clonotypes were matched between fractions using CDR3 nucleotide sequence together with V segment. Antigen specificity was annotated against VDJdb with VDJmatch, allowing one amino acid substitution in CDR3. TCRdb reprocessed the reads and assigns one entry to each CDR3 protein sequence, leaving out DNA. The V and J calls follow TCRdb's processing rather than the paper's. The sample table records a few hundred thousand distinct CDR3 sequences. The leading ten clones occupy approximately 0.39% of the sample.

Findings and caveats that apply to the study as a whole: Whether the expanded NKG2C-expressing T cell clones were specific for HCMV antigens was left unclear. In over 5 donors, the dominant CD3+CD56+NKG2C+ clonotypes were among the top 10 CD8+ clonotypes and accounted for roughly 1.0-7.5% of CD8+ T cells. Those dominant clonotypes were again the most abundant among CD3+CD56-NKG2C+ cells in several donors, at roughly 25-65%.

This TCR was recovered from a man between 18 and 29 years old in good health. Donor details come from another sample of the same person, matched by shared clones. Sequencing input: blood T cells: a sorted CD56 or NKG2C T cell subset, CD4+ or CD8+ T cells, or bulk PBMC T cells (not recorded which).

The encoded CDR3 is CASSQEFGTGKLYTEAFF. The rearranged segments are TRBV4-1 and TRBJ1-1; TCRdb picks TRBD1, but there is no DNA to check that call. Looking up the germline V gene yields CDR1 MGHRA and CDR2 YSYEKL. Its CDR3 holds 18 amino acids, cysteine through phenylalanine. No DNA is listed.